Each of the 21 T cell receptor beta chains below was sequenced from the same sample in a study of vaccination and CD4 T cells after COVID-19 (dated by TCRdb to the early 2020s). Library creation used PCR. The reads were generated on an Illumina iSeq 100. DNA from cultured CD4+ T cells was subjected to TCR sequencing with the Oncomine TCR Beta short-read assay at the Johns Hopkins FTIC core. TCRdb trimmed public reads at Q25 via fastp, called clones via MiXCR and kept in-frame beta chains. CDR3 protein sequences are deduplicated, and each keeps its most common genes and DNA. In all, the sample holds 10,000 to 15,000 distinct CDR3 sequences, and approximately 50% of those were seen once. The top ten hold roughly 24% of the sample. No antigens are known for them. Taken with the paper, the label for treatment or condition translates to: roughly 10-day PBMC culture with coronavirus spike peptide pools or control peptides (ViraFEST assay).

The sample taken for sequencing was CD4+ T cells from blood, cultured in vitro. These receptors all come from a human donor who had recovered from COVID-19.

This clonotype has just a few counts. The gene calls are TRBV19 and TRBJ1-6; the D gene is possibly TRBD1 (5 bases). Germline CDR1 reads LNHDA; CDR2 reads SQIVND (reference sequence). Trimming left V 6 bases short and J 5 bases short, with 8 bases between. The CDR3 covers 13 residues. CDR3 in amino acids: CASRQVDNSPLHF. CDR3 bases: TGTGCCAGTAGACAGGTGGATAATTCACCCCTCCACTTT.

The chain links TRBV7-9 to TRBJ2-3; 14 nucleotides align to TRBD2. There are 16 residues in the CDR3. Germline loops: CDR1 SEHNR, CDR2 FQNEAQ (reference sequence). Germline trimming cut 3 bases from V and 4 bases from J; bases unmatched to any gene: 3. CDR3 residues: CASSLTSGRAADTQYF. The DNA for the CDR3 is TGTGCCAGCAGCTTGACTAGCGGGAGGGCGGCAGATACGCAGTATTTT.

This clonotype counts as large. This chain links TRBV2 with TRBJ1-1, with D maybe TRBD1 (5 bases). V was shortened by 7 bases and J by 3 bases, with 18 bases between the two germline ends. The germline V gene encodes CDR1 SNHLY and CDR2 FYNNEI. There are 15 residues in the CDR3. CDR3 DNA sequence: TGTGCCAGCAACCGTCCGTCCGCAGGGTACACTGAAGCTTTCTTT. It specifies CASNRPSAGYTEAFF. Combining the CDR3 with reference TRBV2 and TRBJ1-1 gives the whole variable domain EPEVTQTPSHQVTQMGQEVILRCVPISNHLYFYWYRQILGQKVEFLVSFYNNEISEKSEIFDDQFSVERPDGSNFTLKIRSTKLEDSAMYFCASNRPSAGYTEAFFGQGTRLTVV.

J is TRBJ2-2 and V is TRBV20-1, with 7 bases fitting TRBD1. In germline, CDR1 is DFQATT, CDR2 SNEGSKA (reference sequence). The J segment lost 7 bases and the V segment lost 4 bases, leaving 6 bases of the junction unmatched. CDR3 length: 13 residues. CDR3 nucleotide sequence: TGCAGTGCTAAGGGACAGATGGACGGGGAGCTGTTTTTT. Amino acids: CSAKGQMDGELFF.

This clonotype came up a few times. This sequence joins TRBV20-1 and TRBJ1-5; D remains unclear. Germline loops: CDR1 DFQATT, CDR2 SNEGSKA (reference sequence). V gave up 0 bases and J gave up 6 bases, with 12 bases separating them. This CDR3 is built from 14 residues. CDR3 residues: CSARDEAVGQPQHF. The CDR3 nucleotides are TGCAGTGCTAGAGATGAGGCAGTAGGTCAGCCCCAGCATTTT.

This clonotype is a singleton in its sample. This sequence joins TRBV28 and TRBJ2-7; D gene ambiguous. The CDR3 sequence is 12 residues long. Germline CDR1 reads MDHEN; CDR2 reads SYDVKM. Trimming shortened V by 7 bases and J by 2 bases, and 9 bases separated the two germline ends. CDR3 sequence: CASNQRPYEQYF. The CDR3 DNA follows: TGTGCCAGCAACCAACGGCCCTACGAGCAGTACTTC.

CDR3 DNA sequence: TGTGCCACCCCTCCCCCCGAGACAGGGGTGAACGAGCAGTACTTC. Translating gives CATPPPETGVNEQYF. V usage is TRBV24-1 and J usage is TRBJ2-7; 8 nucleotides line up with TRBD1. V was pared by 9 bases and J by 5 bases, with 14 bases of the junction left unmatched. Germline assignment: CDR1 KGHDR and CDR2 SFDVKD. The CDR3 is made up of 15 amino acids.

The CDR3 sequence is CASSRDRAWGYTF. The DNA for the CDR3 is TGTGCCAGCAGTCGAGACAGGGCCTGGGGCTACACCTTC. This chain links TRBV6-1 with TRBJ1-2; 7 nucleotides align to TRBD1. CDR1 and CDR2 from the germline V gene are MNHNS and SASEGT. The CDR3 spans 13 residues. V gave up 5 bases and J gave up 8 bases; unmatched junction bases: 8.

This clonotype appeared a few times. This rearrangement joins TRBV6-1 to TRBJ2-3; unclear D gene. This CDR3 comprises 12 residues. Trimming left V 6 bases short and J 6 bases short, with 10 bases between. The germline V gene has CDR1 MNHNS and CDR2 SASEGT. The CDR3 DNA reads TGTGCCAGCAGAGTAGGGTCCGATACGCAGTATTTT. Protein: CASRVGSDTQYF.

The chain couples TRBV20-1 to TRBJ2-7, with D perhaps matching TRBD2 (5 bases). The CDR3 covers 11 residues. The germline V gene has CDR1 DFQATT and CDR2 SNEGSKA (reference sequence). V was cut by 7 bases and J by 1 base, with 8 bases left in between. CDR3 sequence reads: CSVALSYEQYF. The CDR3 region has the DNA TGCAGTGTAGCGCTGTCCTACGAGCAGTACTTC.

The J gene is TRBJ2-1, the V gene TRBV4-1, with TRBD2 identical over 7 bases. The CDR3 runs 15 residues. Trimming at V came to 6 bases and at J to 6 bases, leaving 11 bases not matched to a gene. Germline loops: CDR1 MGHRA, CDR2 YSYEKL. This CDR3 is CASRPGPAGSNEQFF. CDR3 DNA sequence: TGCGCCAGCAGGCCGGGACCAGCGGGGAGCAATGAGCAGTTCTTC.

This clonotype was observed a handful of times. The rearrangement uses TRBV2 and TRBJ1-6; 7 bases agree with TRBD1. Trimming removed 6 bases from V and 7 bases from J; junction bases left unmatched: 9. The CDR3 extends over 15 amino acids. The germline V gene encodes CDR1 SNHLY and CDR2 FYNNEI. This CDR3 reads CASSYDRVRNSPLHF. CDR3 DNA sequence: TGTGCCAGCAGCTACGACAGGGTTCGGAATTCACCCCTCCACTTT.

The rearrangement uses TRBV28 and TRBJ2-7; D may be TRBD2 (5 bases). CDR1 and CDR2 from the germline V gene are MDHEN and SYDVKM. This CDR3 region has 16 residues. V was trimmed by 4 bases and J by 4 bases, leaving 20 bases between them. CDR3 sequence (DNA): TGTGCCAGCAGTTCCCCCTTCGAGGGTAGGTCTTACGAGCAGTACTTC. Residues: CASSSPFEGRSYEQYF.

This clonotype was observed a few times. V usage is TRBV7-3 and J usage is TRBJ1-1; a possible D gene is TRBD1 (5 bases). Germline CDR1 SGHTA, CDR2 FQGTGA. Trimming removed 5 bases from V and 0 bases from J, with 13 bases in between. The CDR3 has 15 residues. The CDR3 DNA follows: TGTGCCAGCAGCCCCGACAGTAACGTGAACACTGAAGCTTTCTTT. Translated: CASSPDSNVNTEAFF.

This chain uses TRBV6-1 with TRBJ1-6; D is uncertain. The ends were cut back, 6 bases at V and 7 bases at J, with 19 bases in the middle. The CDR3 covers 16 residues. The V gene's germline CDR1 is MNHNS and CDR2 SASEGT. CDR3 sequence: CASRTSTGVGNSPLHF. The CDR3, as DNA: TGTGCCAGCAGGACTTCGACGGGCGTGGGGAATTCACCCCTCCACTTT.

The rearrangement joins TRBV6-5 to TRBJ2-4; D remains ambiguous. The CDR3 consists of 18 residues. V shed 2 bases and J shed 3 bases, with 20 bases lying between them. Per the germline V gene, CDR1 is MNHEY and CDR2 is SVGAGI. The CDR3 coding sequence is TGTGCCAGCAGTTACGCCCCTTCCTCTGGAATGGTCAAAAACATTCAGTACTTC. Amino acid sequence: CASSYAPSSGMVKNIQYF.

The chain carries TRBV7-9 and TRBJ2-5, with D tentatively TRBD2 (5 bases). The germline V gene encodes CDR1 SEHNR and CDR2 FQNEAQ (reference sequence). Trimming left V 5 bases short and J 4 bases short, with 11 bases between. This CDR3 has 13 amino acids. This CDR3 is CASSERAIETQYF. As DNA, the CDR3 is TGTGCCAGCAGCGAGAGGGCCATAGAGACCCAGTACTTC.

This clonotype was counted once. The rearrangement uses TRBV28 and TRBJ1-4; no clear D gene. This CDR3 region has 15 residues. V gave up 1 base and J gave up 7 bases, with 13 bases separating them. Germline lookup yields CDR1 MDHEN and CDR2 SYDVKM. This CDR3 is CASSLLTGRGEKLFF. CDR3 nucleotides: TGTGCCAGCAGTTTATTAACGGGGAGAGGTGAAAAACTGTTTTTT.

The gene calls are TRBV6-5 and TRBJ2-7, with D possibly matching TRBD1 (6 bases). V shed 4 bases and J shed 7 bases, with 14 bases lying between them. Germline V gene sequence: CDR1 MNHEY, CDR2 SVGAGI. The CDR3 runs to 13 residues. The CDR3 here is CASSSYRVGEQYF. The CDR3 DNA sequence: TGTGCCAGCAGTTCATACAGGGTGGGAGAGCAGTACTTC.

The sample holds a few counts of this clonotype. The chain couples TRBV21-1 to TRBJ2-3; the tabulated D call, TRBD1, remains unverified against the DNA. TRBV21-1 is designated a pseudogene. The CDR3 totals 19 residues. This CDR3 reads CASSRVGTGGKIRADTQYF. The DNA of the CDR3 is TGTGCCAGCAGCAGGGTGGGCACAGGGGGAAAAATACGAGCAGATACGCAGTATTTT.

The V call is TRBV7-2, the J call TRBJ2-7, with D possibly TRBD1 on 5 matching bases. This CDR3 contains 14 residues. Trimming stripped 3 bases from V and 3 bases from J, with 12 bases between. Per germline, CDR1 SGHTA and CDR2 FQGNSA. As DNA, the CDR3 is TGTGCCAGCAGCTTGAGCCAGGGCCGCTACGAGCAGTACTTC. Translated: CASSLSQGRYEQYF.